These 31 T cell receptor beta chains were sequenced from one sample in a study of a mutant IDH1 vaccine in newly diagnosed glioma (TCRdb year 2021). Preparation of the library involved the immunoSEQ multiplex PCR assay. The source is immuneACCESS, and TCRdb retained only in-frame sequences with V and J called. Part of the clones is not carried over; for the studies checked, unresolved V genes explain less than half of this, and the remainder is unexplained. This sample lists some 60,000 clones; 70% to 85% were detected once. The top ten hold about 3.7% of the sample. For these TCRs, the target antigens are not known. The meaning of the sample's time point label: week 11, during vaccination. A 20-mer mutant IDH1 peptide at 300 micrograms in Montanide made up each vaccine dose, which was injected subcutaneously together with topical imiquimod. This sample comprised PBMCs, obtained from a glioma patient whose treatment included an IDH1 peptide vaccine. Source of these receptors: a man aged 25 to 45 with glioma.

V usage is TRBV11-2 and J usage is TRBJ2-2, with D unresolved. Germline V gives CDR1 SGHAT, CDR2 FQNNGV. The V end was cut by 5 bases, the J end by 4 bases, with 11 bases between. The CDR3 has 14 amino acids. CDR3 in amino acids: CASSKALSTGELFF. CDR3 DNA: TGTGCCAGCAGCAAAGCTTTATCCACCGGGGAGCTGTTTTTT.

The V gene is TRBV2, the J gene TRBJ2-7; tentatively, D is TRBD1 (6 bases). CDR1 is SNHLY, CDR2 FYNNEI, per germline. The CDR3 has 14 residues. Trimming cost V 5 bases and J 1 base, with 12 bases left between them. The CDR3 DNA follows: TGTGCCAGCAGTCGTATACAGGGTTCCTACGAGCAGTACTTC. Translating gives CASSRIQGSYEQYF.

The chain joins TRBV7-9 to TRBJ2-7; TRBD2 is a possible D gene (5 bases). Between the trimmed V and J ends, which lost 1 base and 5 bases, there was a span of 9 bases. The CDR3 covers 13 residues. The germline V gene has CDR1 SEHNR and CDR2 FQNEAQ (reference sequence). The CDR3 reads CASSLVSGNEQYF. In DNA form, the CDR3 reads TGTGCCAGCAGCTTAGTGTCCGGGAACGAGCAGTACTTC.

CDR3 DNA: TGTGCCAGCAGCGCTCCCGGGGGCCGAGCGGTCCACGAGCAGTACTTC. It translates to CASSAPGGRAVHEQYF. The chain uses TRBV5-6 and TRBJ2-7; D may match TRBD1 or TRBD2 (6 bases each). From germline, CDR1 is SGHDT and CDR2 YYEEEE. CDR3 length equals 16 residues. The ends were cut back, 4 bases at V and 5 bases at J, with 22 bases in the middle.

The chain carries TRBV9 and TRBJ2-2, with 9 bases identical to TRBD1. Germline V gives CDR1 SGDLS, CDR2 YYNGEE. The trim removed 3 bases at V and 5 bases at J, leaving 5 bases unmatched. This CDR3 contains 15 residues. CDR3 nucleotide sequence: TGTGCCAGCAGCGACCGGACAGGGGTTACCGGGGAGCTGTTTTTT. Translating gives CASSDRTGVTGELFF.

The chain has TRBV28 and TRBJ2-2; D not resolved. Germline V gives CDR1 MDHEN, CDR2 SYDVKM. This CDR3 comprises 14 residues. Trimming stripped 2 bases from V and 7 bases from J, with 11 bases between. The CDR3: CASSLNRRNGELFF. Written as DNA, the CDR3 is TGTGCCAGCAGTTTAAACAGACGTAACGGGGAGCTGTTTTTT.

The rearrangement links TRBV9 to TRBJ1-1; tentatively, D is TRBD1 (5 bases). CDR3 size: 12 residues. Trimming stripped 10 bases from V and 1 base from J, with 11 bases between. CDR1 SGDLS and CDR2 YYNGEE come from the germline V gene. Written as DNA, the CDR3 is TGTGCCTCGGGGCAGGGGAACACTGAAGCTTTCTTT. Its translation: CASGQGNTEAFF.

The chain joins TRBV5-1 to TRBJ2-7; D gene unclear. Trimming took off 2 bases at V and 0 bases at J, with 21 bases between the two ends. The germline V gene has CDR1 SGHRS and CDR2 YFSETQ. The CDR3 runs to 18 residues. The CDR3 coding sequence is TGCGCCAGCAGCTTACTCACAAGTGGCGGTTTAAGCTCCTACGAGCAGTACTTC. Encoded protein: CASSLLTSGGLSSYEQYF.

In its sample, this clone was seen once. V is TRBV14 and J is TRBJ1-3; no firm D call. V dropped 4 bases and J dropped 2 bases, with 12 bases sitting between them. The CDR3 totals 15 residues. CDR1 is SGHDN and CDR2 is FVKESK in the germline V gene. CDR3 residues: CASSRYLRTGNTIYF. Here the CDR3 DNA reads TGTGCCAGCAGCCGATACCTCAGAACTGGAAACACCATATATTTT.

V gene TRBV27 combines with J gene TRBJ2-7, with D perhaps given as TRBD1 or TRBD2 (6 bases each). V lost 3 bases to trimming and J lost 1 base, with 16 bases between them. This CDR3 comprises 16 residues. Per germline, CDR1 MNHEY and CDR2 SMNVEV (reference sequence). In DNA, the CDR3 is TGTGCCAGCAGTTTGGAAGGGGGGCGCGCGTCCTACGAGCAGTACTTC. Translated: CASSLEGGRASYEQYF.

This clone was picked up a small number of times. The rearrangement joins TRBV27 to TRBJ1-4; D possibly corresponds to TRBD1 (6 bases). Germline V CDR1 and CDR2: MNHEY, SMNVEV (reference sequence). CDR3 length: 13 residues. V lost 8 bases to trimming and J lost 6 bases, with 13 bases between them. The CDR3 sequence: CASGRDNDEKLFF. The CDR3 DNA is TGTGCCAGCGGCCGGGACAATGATGAAAAACTGTTTTTT.

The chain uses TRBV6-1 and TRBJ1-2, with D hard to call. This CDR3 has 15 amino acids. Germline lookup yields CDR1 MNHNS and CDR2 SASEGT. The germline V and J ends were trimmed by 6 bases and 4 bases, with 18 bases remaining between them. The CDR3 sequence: CASSLPPSFGYGYTF. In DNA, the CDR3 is TGTGCCAGCAGCTTACCCCCCTCTTTCGGCTATGGCTACACCTTC.

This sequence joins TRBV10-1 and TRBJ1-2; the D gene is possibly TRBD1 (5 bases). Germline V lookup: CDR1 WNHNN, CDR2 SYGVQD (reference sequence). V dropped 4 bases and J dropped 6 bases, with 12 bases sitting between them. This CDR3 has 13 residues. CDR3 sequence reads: CASSAEGSDGYTF. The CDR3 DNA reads TGCGCCAGCAGTGCGGAGGGGTCGGATGGCTACACCTTC.

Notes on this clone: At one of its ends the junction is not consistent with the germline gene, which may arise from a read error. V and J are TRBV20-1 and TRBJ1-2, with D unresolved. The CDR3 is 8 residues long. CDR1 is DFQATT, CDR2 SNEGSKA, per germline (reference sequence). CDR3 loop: CSASGLIF. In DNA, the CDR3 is TGCAGTGCTAGTGGGCTCATATTC.

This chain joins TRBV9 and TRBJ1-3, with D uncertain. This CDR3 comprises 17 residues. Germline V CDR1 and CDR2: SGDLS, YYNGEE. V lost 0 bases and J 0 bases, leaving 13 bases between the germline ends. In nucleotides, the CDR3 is TGTGCCAGCAGCGTAGTTCCCCTTGAAAGCTCTGGAAACACCATATATTTT. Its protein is CASSVVPLESSGNTIYF.

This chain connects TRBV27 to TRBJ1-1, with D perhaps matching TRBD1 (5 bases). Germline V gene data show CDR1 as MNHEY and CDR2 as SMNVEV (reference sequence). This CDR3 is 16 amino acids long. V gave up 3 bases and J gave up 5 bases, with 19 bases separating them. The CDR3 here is CASSLWGAGRWTEAFF. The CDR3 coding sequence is TGTGCCAGCAGTTTGTGGGGCGCGGGACGGTGGACTGAAGCTTTCTTT.

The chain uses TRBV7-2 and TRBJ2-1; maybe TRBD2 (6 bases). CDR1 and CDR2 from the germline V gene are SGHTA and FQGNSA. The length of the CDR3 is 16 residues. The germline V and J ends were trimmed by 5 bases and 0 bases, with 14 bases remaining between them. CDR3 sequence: CASSVGLFSSYNEQFF. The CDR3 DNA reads TGTGCCAGCAGCGTGGGACTTTTCAGCTCCTACAATGAGCAGTTCTTC.

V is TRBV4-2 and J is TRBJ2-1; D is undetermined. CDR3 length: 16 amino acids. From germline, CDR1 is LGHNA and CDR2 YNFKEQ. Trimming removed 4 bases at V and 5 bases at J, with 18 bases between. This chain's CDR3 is CASSLTQSGRDNEQFF. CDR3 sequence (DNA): TGTGCCAGCAGCCTAACCCAGTCCGGTAGGGACAATGAGCAGTTCTTC.

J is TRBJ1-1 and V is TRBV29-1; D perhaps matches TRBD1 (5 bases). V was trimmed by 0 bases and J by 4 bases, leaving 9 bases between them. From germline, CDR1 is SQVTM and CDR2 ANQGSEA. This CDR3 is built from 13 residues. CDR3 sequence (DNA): TGCAGCGTTGAAGATGACGGGGGCACTGAAGCTTTCTTT. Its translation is CSVEDDGGTEAFF. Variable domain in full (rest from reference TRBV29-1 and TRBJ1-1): SAVISQKPSRDICQRGTSLTIQCQVDSQVTMMFWYRQQPGQSLTLIATANQGSEATYESGFVIDKFPISRPNLTFSTLTVSNMSPEDSSIYLCSVEDDGGTEAFFGQGTRLTVV.

Written as DNA, the CDR3 is TGTGCCAGTAGCCCGGGACCGACAACCTGTGGCTACACCTTC. Translated: CASSPGPTTCGYTF. The J gene is TRBJ1-2, the V gene TRBV19; a possible D gene is TRBD1 (5 bases). CDR3 size: 14 residues. V lost 6 bases, J lost 7 bases, and 18 bases lay in between. Germline V CDR1 and CDR2: LNHDA, SQIVND (reference sequence).

CDR3 DNA: TGTGCCAGCAGTCGACAGGGGACCGGAGAGACCCAGTACTTC. The encoded protein is CASSRQGTGETQYF. The chain recombines TRBV27 with TRBJ2-5, with 8 bases identical to TRBD1. The ends lost 5 bases at V and 4 bases at J; junction bases unmatched: 6. Per the germline V gene, CDR1 is MNHEY and CDR2 is SMNVEV (reference sequence). The CDR3 has 14 residues.

CDR3 sequence reads: CASSIRTGGGYNSPLHF. The DNA of the CDR3 is TGTGCCAGTAGTATACGGACAGGGGGCGGATATAATTCACCCCTCCACTTT. V and J are TRBV19 and TRBJ1-6; 11 bases are a match to TRBD1. The trim removed 2 bases at V and 4 bases at J, leaving 4 bases unmatched. The CDR3 extends over 17 amino acids. Germline V gene lookup returns CDR1 LNHDA and CDR2 SQIVND (reference sequence).

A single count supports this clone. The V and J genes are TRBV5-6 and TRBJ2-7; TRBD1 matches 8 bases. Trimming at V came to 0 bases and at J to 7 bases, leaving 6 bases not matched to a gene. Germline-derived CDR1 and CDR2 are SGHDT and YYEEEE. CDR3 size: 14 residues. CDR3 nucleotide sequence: TGTGCCAGCAGCTTGGGGACAGGGACGGGGGAGCAGTACTTC. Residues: CASSLGTGTGEQYF.

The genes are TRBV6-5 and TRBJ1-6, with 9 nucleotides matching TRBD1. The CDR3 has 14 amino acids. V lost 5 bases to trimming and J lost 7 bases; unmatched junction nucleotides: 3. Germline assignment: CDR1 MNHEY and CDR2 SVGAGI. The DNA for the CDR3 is TGTGCCAGCAGTAAGGGGACAGGGAATTCACCCCTCCACTTT. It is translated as CASSKGTGNSPLHF.

The CDR3 region is CASSLMGIQPQHF. CDR3 nucleotide sequence: TGTGCCAGCAGTTTAATGGGGATCCAGCCCCAGCATTTT. The rearrangement uses TRBV28 and TRBJ1-5, with no clear D. In germline, CDR1 is MDHEN, CDR2 SYDVKM. Trimming removed 2 bases at V and 7 bases at J, with 9 bases between. The CDR3 sequence is 13 residues long. Based on the CDR3 plus reference TRBV28 and TRBJ1-5, the full variable domain is DVKVTQSSRYLVKRTGEKVFLECVQDMDHENMFWYRQDPGLGLRLIYFSYDVKMKEKGDIPEGYSVSREKKERFSLILESASTNQTSMYLCASSLMGIQPQHFGDGTRLSIL.

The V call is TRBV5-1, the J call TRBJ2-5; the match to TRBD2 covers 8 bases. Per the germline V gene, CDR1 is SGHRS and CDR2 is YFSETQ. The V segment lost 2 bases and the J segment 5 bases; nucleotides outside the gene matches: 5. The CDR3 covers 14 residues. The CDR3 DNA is TGCGCCAGCAGCTTTAGCGGGGACGATGAGACCCAGTACTTC. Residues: CASSFSGDDETQYF. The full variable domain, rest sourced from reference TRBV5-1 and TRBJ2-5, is KAGVTQTPRYLIKTRGQQVTLSCSPISGHRSVSWYQQTPGQGLQFLFEYFSETQRNKGNFPGRFSGRQFSNSRSEMNVSTLELGDSALYLCASSFSGDDETQYFGPGTRLLVL.

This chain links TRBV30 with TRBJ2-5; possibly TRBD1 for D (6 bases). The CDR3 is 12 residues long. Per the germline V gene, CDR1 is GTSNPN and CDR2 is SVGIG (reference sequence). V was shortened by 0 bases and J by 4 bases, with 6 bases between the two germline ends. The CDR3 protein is CAWSVQGETQYF. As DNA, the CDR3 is TGTGCCTGGAGTGTACAGGGAGAGACCCAGTACTTC.

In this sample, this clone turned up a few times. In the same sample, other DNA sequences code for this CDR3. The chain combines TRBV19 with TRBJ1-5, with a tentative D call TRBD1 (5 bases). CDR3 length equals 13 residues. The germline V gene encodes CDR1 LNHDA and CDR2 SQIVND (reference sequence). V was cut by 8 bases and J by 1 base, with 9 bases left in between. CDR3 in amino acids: CASDSYSNQPQHF. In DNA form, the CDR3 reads TGTGCCAGTGACAGTTACAGCAATCAGCCCCAGCATTTT.

Here the CDR3 DNA reads TGCGCCAGCAGCTTTGGCCGGTCTGGGGCCAACGTCCTGACTTTC. Encoded protein: CASSFGRSGANVLTF. The chain combines TRBV5-1 with TRBJ2-6, with D uncertain. Trimming pared 2 bases from V and 1 base from J, leaving 7 bases between. The germline gives CDR1 SGHRS, CDR2 YFSETQ. The CDR3 length is 15 residues.

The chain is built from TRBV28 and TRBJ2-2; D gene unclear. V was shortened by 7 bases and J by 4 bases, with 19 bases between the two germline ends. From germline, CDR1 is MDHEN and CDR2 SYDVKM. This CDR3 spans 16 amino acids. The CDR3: CASTSLPGRGTGELFF. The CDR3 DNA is TGTGCCAGCACTTCACTACCTGGTCGTGGCACCGGGGAGCTGTTTTTT.

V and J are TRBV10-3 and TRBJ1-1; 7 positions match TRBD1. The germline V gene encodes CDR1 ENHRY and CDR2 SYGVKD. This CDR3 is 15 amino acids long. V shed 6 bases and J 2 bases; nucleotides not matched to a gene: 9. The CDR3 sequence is CAISDGAGGNTEAFF. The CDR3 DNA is TGTGCCATCAGCGACGGGGCAGGGGGAAACACTGAAGCTTTCTTT.